Listed below are T cell receptor beta chains from one sample, sequenced in a study of CD8 T cells in Susac syndrome. TCRdb re-derived calls from the immunoSEQ multiplex PCR reads in MiXCR, one entry per CDR3 protein. The data contain fewer than 35,000 distinct CDR3 sequences, approximately 94% of them singletons. What was sequenced was CD8+ T cells from PBMCs. The receptors come from a human donor in good health. Both conserved end residues are part of each CDR3. The order of the fields is CDR3 length, D gene, V gene, J gene, clone size, CDR3 DNA, CDR3 protein. D genes are given only for firm matches. Only part of the rows carry a size: once, few, many, or a class if the clone is expanded.

len: 13; d_gene: -; v_gene: TRBV6-2/TRBV6-3; j_gene: TRBJ2-7; abundance: once; CDR3nt: TGTGCCAGCAGTTCCCCGGACCACTACGAGCAGTACTTC; CDR3aa: CASSSPDHYEQYF
len: 16; d_gene: TRBD1; v_gene: TRBV24-1; j_gene: TRBJ2-3; abundance: once; CDR3nt: TGTGCCACCAGTGATGCGAGGGGGCTGGGCACAGATACGCAGTATTTT; CDR3aa: CATSDARGLGTDTQYF
len: 15; d_gene: -; v_gene: TRBV19; j_gene: TRBJ1-2; abundance: -; CDR3nt: TGTGCCAGTAGGCTCAGCTTCAGGGGTGCCTATGGCTACACCTTC; CDR3aa: CASRLSFRGAYGYTF
len: 15; d_gene: TRBD1; v_gene: TRBV18; j_gene: TRBJ1-6; abundance: -; CDR3nt: TGTGCCAGCTCAAAGACAGGGTCCTATAATTCACCCCTCCACTTT; CDR3aa: CASSKTGSYNSPLHF
len: 15; d_gene: -; v_gene: TRBV7-9; j_gene: TRBJ2-7; abundance: -; CDR3nt: TGTGCCAGCAGCTCCTTAGCTGACGCCCCCTACGAGCAGTACTTC; CDR3aa: CASSSLADAPYEQYF
len: 13; d_gene: -; v_gene: TRBV4-1; j_gene: TRBJ2-5; abundance: -; CDR3nt: TGCGCCAGCAGCCAAGTGGGGGAAGAGACCCAGTACTTC; CDR3aa: CASSQVGEETQYF
len: 16; d_gene: -; v_gene: TRBV1; j_gene: TRBJ2-5; abundance: -; CDR3nt: TGCACCAGCAGCCAAGACCTAGCGGGGAGCCAAGAGACCCAGTACTTC; CDR3aa: CTSSQDLAGSQETQYF
len: 16; d_gene: TRBD1; v_gene: TRBV19; j_gene: TRBJ2-7; abundance: -; CDR3nt: TGTGCCAGTAGTAAACCGGGACAGACACCTCTCTACGAGCAGTACTTC; CDR3aa: CASSKPGQTPLYEQYF
len: 14; d_gene: -; v_gene: TRBV12-3/TRBV12-4; j_gene: TRBJ2-5; abundance: -; CDR3nt: TGTGCCAGCAGTGCCCGGGCCCTCCAAGAGACCCAGTACTTC; CDR3aa: CASSARALQETQYF
len: 16; d_gene: TRBD2; v_gene: TRBV3-1; j_gene: TRBJ2-7; abundance: -; CDR3nt: TGTGCCAGCAGCCAAGGGACTAGCGGGGGAACCTACGAGCAGTACTTC; CDR3aa: CASSQGTSGGTYEQYF
len: 15; d_gene: -; v_gene: TRBV4-1; j_gene: TRBJ1-1; abundance: -; CDR3nt: TGCGCCAGCAGCCAAGTGGACGCGGTCGGCACTGAAGCTTTCTTT; CDR3aa: CASSQVDAVGTEAFF
len: 13; d_gene: -; v_gene: TRBV27; j_gene: TRBJ1-1; abundance: -; CDR3nt: TGTGCCAGCAGTTTGTATATGAACACTGAAGCTTTCTTT; CDR3aa: CASSLYMNTEAFF
len: 14; d_gene: TRBD1; v_gene: TRBV4-3; j_gene: TRBJ1-1; abundance: -; CDR3nt: TGCGCCAGCAGCACGGGACAGGGGGCGGTTGACGCTTTCTTT; CDR3aa: CASSTGQGAVDAFF
len: 13; d_gene: TRBD1; v_gene: TRBV6-2/TRBV6-3; j_gene: TRBJ1-2; abundance: -; CDR3nt: TGTGCCAGCAGGCGGACAGGAGACTATGGCTACACCTTC; CDR3aa: CASRRTGDYGYTF
len: 13; d_gene: -; v_gene: TRBV7-9; j_gene: TRBJ1-1; abundance: -; CDR3nt: TGTGCCAGCAGCTTAGGCGGGAGCACTGAAGCTTTCTTT; CDR3aa: CASSLGGSTEAFF
len: 15; d_gene: -; v_gene: TRBV29-1; j_gene: TRBJ2-6; abundance: -; CDR3nt: TGCAGCGTTGAAGGGGCACACTCTGGGGCCAACGTCCTGACTTTC; CDR3aa: CSVEGAHSGANVLTF
len: 14; d_gene: -; v_gene: TRBV2; j_gene: TRBJ1-1; abundance: -; CDR3nt: TGTGCCAGCATTTCCGGGACGGAATACACTGAAGCTTTCTTT; CDR3aa: CASISGTEYTEAFF
len: 14; d_gene: -; v_gene: TRBV5-1; j_gene: TRBJ1-2; abundance: -; CDR3nt: TGCGCCAGCAGCTTGAGCGAAGGGCGTGGAGGCTACACCTTC; CDR3aa: CASSLSEGRGGYTF
len: 14; d_gene: -; v_gene: TRBV5-6; j_gene: TRBJ1-6; abundance: -; CDR3nt: TGTGCCAGCAGCTTGGGGCACCAAAATTCACCCCTCCACTTT; CDR3aa: CASSLGHQNSPLHF
len: 17; d_gene: TRBD2; v_gene: TRBV4-1; j_gene: TRBJ2-2; abundance: -; CDR3nt: TGCGCCAGCAGCCAAAGCTTAGCGGGGGGCAAGGTTGGGGAGCTGTTTTTT; CDR3aa: CASSQSLAGGKVGELFF